This TCR beta chain was sequenced for a study of cytomegalovirus exposure and HLA in healthy donors. Overall study context: The roughly 120 million unique TCR beta sequences, from about 190 million T cells, were found by an earlier analysis. Study-wide points: Reports showed the classifier diagnosing cytomegalovirus status with high specificity and sensitivity.

Turning to this clone: Its target is unknown.

The CDR3 is made up of 14 amino acids. Germline V gene data show CDR1 as SGHRS and CDR2 as YFSETQ. The PCR contained 60 Vbeta and 13 Jbeta primers. Clones were sequenced by immunoSEQ multiplex PCR, and TCRdb holds only the in-frame ones, with some missing. The sample has 95,000 to 150,000 clones. The TCR was taken from a man aged 18-30 years in good health and CMV-seronegative. V gene TRBV5-1 combines with J gene TRBJ2-5, with D possibly being TRBD2 (5 bases). The J call is uncertain, as TRBJ2-7 better fits the DNA end. Sequencing was carried out using PBMCs. DNA for the CDR3: TGCGCCAGCAGCTTGGTCCCGGGGATCTACGAGCAGTACTTC. This encodes CASSLVPGIYEQYF.